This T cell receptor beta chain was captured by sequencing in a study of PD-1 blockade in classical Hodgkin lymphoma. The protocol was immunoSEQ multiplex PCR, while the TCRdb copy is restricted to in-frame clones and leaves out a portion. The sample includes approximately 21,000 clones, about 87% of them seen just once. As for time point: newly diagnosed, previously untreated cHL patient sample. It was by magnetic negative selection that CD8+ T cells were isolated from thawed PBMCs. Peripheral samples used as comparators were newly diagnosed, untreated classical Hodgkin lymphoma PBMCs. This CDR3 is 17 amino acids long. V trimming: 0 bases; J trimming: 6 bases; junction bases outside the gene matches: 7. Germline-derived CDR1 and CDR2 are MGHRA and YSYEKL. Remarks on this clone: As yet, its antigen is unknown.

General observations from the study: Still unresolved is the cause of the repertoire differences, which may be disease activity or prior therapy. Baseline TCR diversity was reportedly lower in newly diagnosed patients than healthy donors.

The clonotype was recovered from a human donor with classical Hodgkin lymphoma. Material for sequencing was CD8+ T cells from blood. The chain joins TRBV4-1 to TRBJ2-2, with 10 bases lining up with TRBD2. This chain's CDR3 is CASSQDVSSGRAGELFF. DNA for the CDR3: TGCGCCAGCAGCCAAGATGTTTCCAGCGGGAGGGCCGGGGAGCTGTTTTTT.